This entry features one T cell receptor beta chain sequence. This sample was taken from a study of CD8 T cells in ankylosing spondylitis. TCRdb fed the 5' RACE reads into MiXCR, producing one record per CDR3 protein. The top ten hold approximately 4.6% of the sample, which has about 250,000 distinct CDR3 sequences, 30% to 35% seen once. Trimming removed 6 bases from V and 0 bases from J, with 16 bases in between. Germline CDR1 is SGHKS and CDR2 is YYEKEE (reference sequence). The CDR3 loop spans 15 amino acids. Material for sequencing was blood, either unsorted or a sorted T cell fraction (not recorded which). The rearrangement uses TRBV5-5 and TRBJ2-7; weak D call: TRBD1 (5 bases). This TCR derives from a male donor with ankylosing spondylitis or in good health (not recorded which). The CDR3 here is CASTHYQGSSYEQYF. The CDR3 DNA is TGTGCCAGCACCCATTACCAGGGCAGCTCCTACGAGCAGTACTTC.